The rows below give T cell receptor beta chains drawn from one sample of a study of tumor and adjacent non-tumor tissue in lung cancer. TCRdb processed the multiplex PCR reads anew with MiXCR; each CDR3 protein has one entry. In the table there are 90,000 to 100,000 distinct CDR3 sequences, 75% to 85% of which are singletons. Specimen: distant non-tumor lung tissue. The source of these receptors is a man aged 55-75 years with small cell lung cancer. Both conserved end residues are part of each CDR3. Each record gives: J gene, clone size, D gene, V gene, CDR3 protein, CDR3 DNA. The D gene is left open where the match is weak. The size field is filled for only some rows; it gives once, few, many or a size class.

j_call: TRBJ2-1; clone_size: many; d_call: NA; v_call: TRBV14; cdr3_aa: CASSRGTGAYNEQFF; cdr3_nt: TGTGCCAGCAGCCGAGGGACCGGAGCCTACAATGAGCAGTTCTTC
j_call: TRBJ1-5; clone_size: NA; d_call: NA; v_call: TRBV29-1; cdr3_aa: CSAQENQPQHF; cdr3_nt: TGCAGCGCCCAGGAAAATCAGCCCCAGCATTTT
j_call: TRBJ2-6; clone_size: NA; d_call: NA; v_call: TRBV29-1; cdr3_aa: CSAQSGRNYGANILTF; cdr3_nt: TGCAGCGCTCAAAGTGGACGCAACTATGGGGCCAACATCCTGACTTTC
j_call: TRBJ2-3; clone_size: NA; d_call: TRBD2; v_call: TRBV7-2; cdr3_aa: CASSFESSGISSTETQYF; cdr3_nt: TGTGCCAGCAGCTTCGAATCTAGCGGGATTTCTAGCACAGAGACGCAGTATTTT
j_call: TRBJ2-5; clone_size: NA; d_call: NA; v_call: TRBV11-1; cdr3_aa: CASTLRWHQETQYF; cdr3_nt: TGTGCCAGCACCTTAAGATGGCACCAAGAGACCCAGTACTTC
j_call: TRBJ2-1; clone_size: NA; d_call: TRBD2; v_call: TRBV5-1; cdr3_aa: CANSLGGGNPYNEQFF; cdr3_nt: TGCGCCAACAGCTTGGGGGGGGGGAATCCATACAATGAGCAGTTCTTC
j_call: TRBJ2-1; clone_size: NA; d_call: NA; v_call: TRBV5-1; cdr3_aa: CVSSLKLPSSYNEQFF; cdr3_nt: TGCGTCAGCAGCTTGAAGCTGCCAAGCTCCTACAATGAGCAGTTCTTC
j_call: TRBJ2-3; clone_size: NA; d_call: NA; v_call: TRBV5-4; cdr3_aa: CASSLDMATDTQYF; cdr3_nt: TGTGCCAGCAGCTTAGACATGGCAACAGATACGCAGTATTTT
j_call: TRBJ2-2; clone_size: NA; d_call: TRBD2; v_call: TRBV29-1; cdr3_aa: CSVTGASGNAGELFF; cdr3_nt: TGCAGCGTTACCGGGGCTAGCGGGAATGCCGGGGAGCTGTTTTTT
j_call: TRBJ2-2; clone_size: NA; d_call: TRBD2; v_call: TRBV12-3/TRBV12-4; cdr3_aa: CASSPGLAVTRELFF; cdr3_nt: TGTGCCAGCAGTCCCGGACTAGCAGTCACCAGGGAGCTGTTTTTT
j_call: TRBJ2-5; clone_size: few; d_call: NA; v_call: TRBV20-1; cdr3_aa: CSAAGQVRETQYF; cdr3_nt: TGCAGTGCAGCGGGACAGGTCAGGGAGACCCAGTACTTC
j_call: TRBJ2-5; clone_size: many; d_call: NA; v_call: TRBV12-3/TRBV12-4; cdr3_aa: CASSPVAPREETQYF; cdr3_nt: TGTGCCAGCAGCCCCGTAGCCCCCAGGGAAGAGACCCAGTACTTC
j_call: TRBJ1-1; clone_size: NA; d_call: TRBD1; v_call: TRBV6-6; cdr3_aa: CANRGSENTEAFF; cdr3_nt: TGTGCCAACAGGGGGTCAGAGAACACTGAAGCTTTCTTT
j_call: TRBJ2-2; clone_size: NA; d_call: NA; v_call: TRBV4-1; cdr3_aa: CASSHAITEGVDGGLFF; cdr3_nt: TGCGCCAGCAGCCACGCCATCACGGAGGGGGTCGACGGGGGGCTGTTTTTT
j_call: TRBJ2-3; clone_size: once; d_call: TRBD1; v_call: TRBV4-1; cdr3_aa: CASSQDGTVPSTDTQYF; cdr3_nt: TGCGCCAGCAGCCAAGATGGGACAGTCCCTAGTACAGATACGCAGTATTTT
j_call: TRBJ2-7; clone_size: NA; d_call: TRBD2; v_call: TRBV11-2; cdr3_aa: CASSLEPSGIYERYF; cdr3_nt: TGTGCCAGCAGCTTAGAACCGAGCGGGATTTACGAGCGGTACTTC